The source of this TCR beta chain is a study of CD8 T cells in Susac syndrome. V dropped 6 bases and J dropped 0 bases, with 22 bases sitting between them. The CDR3 sequence is 18 residues long. Germline CDR1 LGHNA, CDR2 YNFKEQ. An amount of RNA that ranged from roughly 0.5 to 1 ug was reverse transcribed with random hexamers. With immunoSEQ multiplex PCR, TCR beta CDR3 was amplified across 54 Vbeta and 13 Jbeta. A single record per CDR3 protein comes from TCRdb applying MiXCR to the immunoSEQ multiplex PCR reads. The sample comprises about 400,000 distinct CDR3 sequences, 85% of which are singletons, and 0.09% to 0.15% rests with the top ten.

The sample taken for sequencing was CD8+ T cells from PBMCs. This receptor was taken from a human donor with multiple sclerosis. The chain combines TRBV4-2 with TRBJ2-3; tentatively, D is TRBD2 (5 bases). The CDR3 region is CASRLVPWAPSSTDTQYF. The CDR3 nucleotides are TGTGCCAGCAGACTAGTTCCTTGGGCTCCATCTAGCACAGATACGCAGTATTTT.